Many counts were recorded for the clone carrying this TCR beta chain. Its antigen is currently unknown. Time point reported: newly diagnosed GD, antithyroid drugs for less than 3 months. The TCR library was made from RNA extracted from PBMCs. The data stem from a study of regulatory T cells in long-lasting Graves disease. Study information: Freshly diagnosed Graves' patients had used antithyroid drugs for under 3 months. Whole-study findings and limits: Newly diagnosed patients shared approximately 1,000 public clonotypes; persistent patients shared around 2,500.

iRepertoire HTBI primers and Arm-PCR of CDR3 regions built TCR beta libraries. Using its own MiXCR run on the multiplex PCR reads, TCRdb lists one record per CDR3 protein. The sample shows about 560,000 distinct CDR3 sequences, roughly 15% of them seen only once. Separately, the same data were catalogued under a study of T cells in Graves' hyperthyroidism and ophthalmopathy.

This clonotype was sampled from a man younger than 30 with Graves disease. The sample in question was peripheral blood mononuclear cells (PBMCs), obtained at new diagnosis, from a patient treated with antithyroid drugs.

In DNA, the CDR3 is TGTGCCAGCAGTCTCCGGGACACCGACGGGCAGTACTTC. Protein sequence: CASSLRDTDGQYF. The rearrangement joins TRBV12-3 or TRBV12-4 to TRBJ2-7; a weak D match, TRBD1 (6 bases). Trimming removed 5 bases from V and 9 bases from J, with 17 bases in between. The CDR3 has 13 residues.